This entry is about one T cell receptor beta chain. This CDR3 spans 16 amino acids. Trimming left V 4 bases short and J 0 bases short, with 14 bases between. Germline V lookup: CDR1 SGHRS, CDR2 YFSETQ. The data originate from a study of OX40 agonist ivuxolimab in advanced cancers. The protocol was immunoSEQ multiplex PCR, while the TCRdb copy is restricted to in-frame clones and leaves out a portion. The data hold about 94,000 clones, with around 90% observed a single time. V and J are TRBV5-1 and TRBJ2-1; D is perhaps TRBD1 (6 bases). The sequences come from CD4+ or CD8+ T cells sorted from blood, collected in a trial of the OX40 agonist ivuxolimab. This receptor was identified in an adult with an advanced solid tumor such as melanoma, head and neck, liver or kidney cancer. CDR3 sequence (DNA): TGCGCCAGCAGCGCAGAGGGGGTCAGCTCCTACAATGAGCAGTTCTTC. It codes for CASSAEGVSSYNEQFF.